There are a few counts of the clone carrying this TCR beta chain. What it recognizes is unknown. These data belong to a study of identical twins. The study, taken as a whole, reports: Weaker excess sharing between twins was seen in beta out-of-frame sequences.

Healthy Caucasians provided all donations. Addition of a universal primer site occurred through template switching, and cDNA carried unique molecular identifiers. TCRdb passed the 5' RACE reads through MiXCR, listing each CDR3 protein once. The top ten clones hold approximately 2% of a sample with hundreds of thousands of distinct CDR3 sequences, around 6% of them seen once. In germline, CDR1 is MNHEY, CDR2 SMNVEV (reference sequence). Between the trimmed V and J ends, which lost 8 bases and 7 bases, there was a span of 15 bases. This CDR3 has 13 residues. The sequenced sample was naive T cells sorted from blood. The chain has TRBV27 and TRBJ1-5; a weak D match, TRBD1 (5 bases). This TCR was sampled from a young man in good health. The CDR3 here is CASWAGVRQPQHF. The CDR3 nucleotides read TGTGCCAGCTGGGCGGGGGTAAGGCAGCCCCAGCATTTT.